This TCR beta chain was captured by sequencing in a study of OX40 agonist ivuxolimab in advanced cancers. For the study at large: Ivuxolimab, an agonistic anti-OX40 (CD134) antibody, was given to patients. Patients assigned to dose escalation were diagnosed with hepatocellular carcinoma, melanoma, renal cell or head and neck cancer. Study observations and caveats: With doses of 0.1 to 3.0 mg/kg, CD4+ and CD8+ blood T cells had undergone clonal expansion by week 6. CD8+ T cells showed, on average, more clonal expansion than CD4+ cells.

Assay used: immunoSEQ multiplex PCR; TCRdb lists only in-frame clones, some missing. The sample comprises 65,000 to 80,000 clones, approximately 81% of which are singletons, and roughly 0.7% rests with the top ten. CDR1 SGHAT and CDR2 FQNNGV come from the germline V gene. The CDR3 contains 14 residues. V lost 10 bases to trimming and J lost 1 base; unmatched junction nucleotides: 7. This clone was counted a single time. Its target is not known. The rearrangement joins TRBV11-2 to TRBJ1-1, with 9 bases fitting TRBD1. This receptor was identified in an adult with an advanced solid tumor such as melanoma, head and neck, liver or kidney cancer. Sequences were derived from CD4+ or CD8+ T cells sorted from blood, sampled in a trial of the OX40 agonist ivuxolimab. The DNA for the CDR3 is TGTGCCAACAGGTGGGACAGGGAGAACACTGAAGCTTTCTTT. Protein: CANRWDRENTEAFF.